The source of this TCR beta chain is a study of blood T cell repertoires in COVID-19. Study in general: COVID-19 samples collected from the United States, Italy and Spain covered acute and convalescent phases. T cells, B-cell-depleted T cells, or PBMCs supplied cDNA or gDNA.

Original data processing: Amplification of reference gene primers provided the estimated nucleated cell counts. Method: immunoSEQ multiplex PCR; TCRdb's copy keeps in-frame clones and lacks some. D and trimming come from the DNA, and the V and J calls and clone size come from that table. The sample carries roughly 260,000 clones, 88% recorded once. This clone was picked up a small number of times. The CDR3 covers 17 residues. CDR1 is SGHTA and CDR2 is FQGNSA in the germline V gene. The V gene end was trimmed by 5 bases and the J gene end by 6 bases; junction bases not matched to a gene: 17. The chain joins TRBV7-2 to TRBJ2-7, with 9 bases identical to TRBD2. Sequencing used peripheral blood. This receptor was identified in a man between 60 and 75 years old who had recovered from COVID-19. The CDR3 sequence: CASSPVSQRGARGEQYF. The CDR3 DNA reads TGTGCCAGCAGCCCCGTATCTCAGCGGGGGGCCCGCGGCGAGCAGTACTTC.